Each of the 25 T cell receptor beta chains below was sequenced from the same sample in a study of CD8 T cells in Susac syndrome. RNA amounts of about 0.5 to 1 ug underwent reverse transcription with random hexamers. TCRdb called the immunoSEQ multiplex PCR reads again in MiXCR, with one record for every CDR3 protein. The data contain about 210,000 distinct CDR3 sequences, about 95% of them singletons. Material for sequencing was CD4+ T cells from PBMCs. These TCRs come from a human donor with Susac syndrome.

This rearrangement joins TRBV29-1 to TRBJ2-5; TRBD2 might be the D (5 bases). The CDR3 runs 15 residues. Germline values: CDR1 SQVTM, CDR2 ANQGSEA. The V gene lost 8 bases and the J gene lost 2 bases, with 21 bases spanning the gap. The CDR3 nucleotides read TGCAGCTACATAGGAAGGGCGGGTCTTCAAGAGACCCAGTACTTC. Amino acid sequence: CSYIGRAGLQETQYF.

The V and J genes are TRBV19 and TRBJ2-5; no clear D. Germline V gene sequence: CDR1 LNHDA, CDR2 SQIVND (reference sequence). Trimming cost V 5 bases and J 3 bases, with 13 bases left between them. CDR3 length: 14 residues. This chain's CDR3 is CASSGRAAEETQYF. The CDR3, as DNA: TGTGCCAGTAGTGGCCGGGCCGCAGAAGAGACCCAGTACTTC.

V gene TRBV29-1 combines with J gene TRBJ1-5; D gene ambiguous. V was cut by 4 bases and J by 1 base, with 5 bases left in between. This CDR3 is built from 12 residues. Looked up from germline, CDR1 is SQVTM and CDR2 is ANQGSEA. DNA of the CDR3: TGCAGCGTTGGAGGCAGCAATCAGCCCCAGCATTTT. Amino acid sequence: CSVGGSNQPQHF.

J is TRBJ2-3 and V is TRBV12-3 or TRBV12-4; 10 bases agree with TRBD2. V lost 6 bases and J lost 2; bases outside the gene matches: 11. This CDR3 has 17 residues. CDR3 nucleotide sequence: TGTGCCAGCAGCCCAGGGAGCGGGGGGGCACCCACAGATACGCAGTATTTT. It codes for CASSPGSGGAPTDTQYF.

The chain carries TRBV5-4 and TRBJ2-5, with D unclear. The V end lost 4 bases, the J end lost 5 bases, and 12 bases lay between the germline ends. The germline V gene has CDR1 SGHNT and CDR2 YYREEE (reference sequence). CDR3 length: 13 residues. The CDR3 DNA reads as TGTGCCAGCAGCCCCCAAGGGTGGGAGACCCAGTACTTC. It encodes CASSPQGWETQYF.

V and J are TRBV20-1 and TRBJ2-1; the D gene is possibly TRBD2 (5 bases). CDR1 and CDR2 from the germline V gene are DFQATT and SNEGSKA (reference sequence). This CDR3 is built from 12 residues. V was shortened by 7 bases and J by 10 bases, with 17 bases between the two germline ends. CDR3 nucleotide sequence: TGCAGTGTTAGGGCTAGAGGAGGAGAGCAGTTCTTC. Translation gives CSVRARGGEQFF.

The gene calls are TRBV12-3 or TRBV12-4 and TRBJ2-1; TRBD1 matches 8 bases. With V trimmed by 5 bases and J by 8 bases, 11 bases remained unmatched. The CDR3 contains 15 residues. CDR3 loop: CASSVTQGVLDEQFF. CDR3 coding DNA: TGTGCCAGCAGTGTTACACAGGGGGTGTTAGATGAGCAGTTCTTC.

The chain is built from TRBV24-1 and TRBJ1-2; a weak D match, TRBD1 (5 bases). V shed 4 bases and J shed 7 bases, with 15 bases lying between them. The CDR3 is 14 amino acids. CDR1 is KGHDR, CDR2 SFDVKD, per germline. The CDR3 reads CATSEGAGDRGYTF. The CDR3 nucleotides read TGTGCCACCAGTGAAGGGGCGGGGGATCGTGGCTACACCTTC.

This clonotype was seen a handful of times. The chain recombines TRBV12-3 or TRBV12-4 with TRBJ2-7; D gene ambiguous. The CDR3 sequence is 11 residues long. Trimming removed 8 bases from V and 0 bases from J, with 5 bases in between. CDR3 in DNA: TGTGCCAGCTCCCCCTCCTACGAGCAGTACTTC. Amino acid sequence: CASSPSYEQYF.

This chain uses TRBV12-3 or TRBV12-4 with TRBJ1-5; D ambiguous. This CDR3 comprises 13 residues. Trimming shortened V by 5 bases and J by 1 base, and 6 bases separated the two germline ends. CDR3 region: CASSGRSNQPQHF. The CDR3, as DNA: TGTGCCAGCAGTGGGAGGAGCAATCAGCCCCAGCATTTT.

This chain uses TRBV3-1 with TRBJ2-2; TRBD1 might be the D (6 bases). Germline lookup yields CDR1 LGHDT and CDR2 YNNKEL (reference sequence). V was shortened by 4 bases and J by 6 bases, with 12 bases between the two germline ends. The CDR3 extends over 14 amino acids. The CDR3 bases are TGTGCCAGCAGCCTCAACCCAGGGGCCGGGGAGCTGTTTTTT. Residues: CASSLNPGAGELFF.

This clonotype was seen a single time. Germline is not matched at one junction end, which may reflect a read error. Here the CDR3 reads CASSLAGWGQPQHF. The CDR3 DNA sequence: TGTGCCAGCAGCCTAGCAGGGTGGGGTCAGCCCCAGCATTTT. The chain joins TRBV7-2 to TRBJ1-5; tentatively, D is TRBD1 (5 bases). CDR3 length: 14 amino acids. Germline V gene lookup returns CDR1 SGHTA and CDR2 FQGNSA.

The J gene is TRBJ1-5, the V gene TRBV30, with 8 nucleotides matching TRBD1. CDR1 and CDR2 from the germline V gene are GTSNPN and SVGIG (reference sequence). The CDR3 sequence is 14 residues long. After removal of 3 bases from V and 6 bases from J, the junction contained 7 bases not matched to a gene. The CDR3 nucleotides read TGTGCCTGGAGGACCCCAGGGGGCGGTCAGCCCCAGCATTTT. Protein: CAWRTPGGGQPQHF.

The J gene is TRBJ1-6, the V gene TRBV7-9, with TRBD1 identical over 9 bases. This CDR3 region has 15 residues. Germline assignment: CDR1 SEHNR and CDR2 FQNEAQ (reference sequence). V gave up 3 bases and J gave up 10 bases; unmatched junction bases: 7. As DNA, the CDR3 is TGTGCCAGCAGCTTCGACAGGGGGGAATACTCACCCCTCCACTTT. It translates to CASSFDRGEYSPLHF.

The V and J genes are TRBV12-3 or TRBV12-4 and TRBJ1-5; tentatively, D is TRBD1 (6 bases). The CDR3 runs 16 residues. The V and J ends lost 3 bases and 4 bases respectively, with 16 bases between them. The CDR3 nucleotides are TGTGCCAGCAGTTTGGCGACGGGGGCCGGTAATCAGCCCCAGCATTTT. It encodes CASSLATGAGNQPQHF.

The chain uses TRBV6-5 and TRBJ2-2, with D uncertain. Germline values: CDR1 MNHEY, CDR2 SVGAGI. The CDR3 is made up of 13 amino acids. Trimming took 3 bases from V and 5 from J, leaving 7 bases between them. The DNA of the CDR3 is TGTGCCAGCAGTTATCCGGCAACCGGGGAGCTGTTTTTT. This sequence encodes CASSYPATGELFF.

This clonotype occurred once. As DNA, the CDR3 is TGTGCCAGCAGCGTAGCTACGGGACTCATGAACACTGAAGCTTTCTTT. Translation: CASSVATGLMNTEAFF. V gene TRBV9 combines with J gene TRBJ1-1; a possible D gene is TRBD1 (5 bases). The V end lost 0 bases, the J end lost 0 bases, and 12 bases lay between the germline ends. Germline CDR1 and CDR2: SGDLS and YYNGEE. The CDR3 totals 16 residues.

The rearrangement uses TRBV20-1 and TRBJ1-6, with D possibly being TRBD1 (5 bases). CDR1 and CDR2 from the germline V gene are DFQATT and SNEGSKA (reference sequence). The CDR3 length is 15 residues. The germline V and J ends were trimmed by 3 bases and 11 bases, with 20 bases remaining between them. CDR3 nucleotides: TGCAGTGCTAGCTTGGTCCAGGCAGGGACGACACCCCTCCACTTT. This encodes CSASLVQAGTTPLHF.

This chain uses TRBV7-9 with TRBJ1-5, with D unclear. The length of the CDR3 is 14 residues. Trimming took off 3 bases at V and 3 bases at J, with 9 bases between the two ends. The germline gives CDR1 SEHNR, CDR2 FQNEAQ (reference sequence). CDR3 coding DNA: TGTGCCAGCAGCTTGGGTACACACAATCAGCCCCAGCATTTT. Protein: CASSLGTHNQPQHF.

The V gene is TRBV6-2 or TRBV6-3, the J gene TRBJ2-7; 10 nucleotides line up with TRBD1. This CDR3 region has 17 residues. The germline gives CDR1 MNHEY, CDR2 SVGEGT. V lost 5 bases and J lost 3; bases outside the gene matches: 13. CDR3 loop: CASSPFSGTGARYEQYF. The DNA for the CDR3 is TGTGCCAGCAGTCCTTTCTCCGGGACAGGGGCGCGCTACGAGCAGTACTTC.

The gene calls are TRBV5-1 and TRBJ2-1, with D hard to call. The CDR3 spans 14 residues. From germline, CDR1 is SGHRS and CDR2 YFSETQ. With 2 bases removed from V and 8 bases from J, the gap between germline ends came to 14 bases. The CDR3 loop is CASSLPSDTDEQFF. The CDR3 nucleotides read TGCGCCAGCAGCTTACCTAGTGACACTGATGAGCAGTTCTTC.

The chain recombines TRBV9 with TRBJ2-1; D is perhaps TRBD1 or TRBD2 (5 bases each). Trimming left V 2 bases short and J 4 bases short, with 16 bases between. Germline V gene sequence: CDR1 SGDLS, CDR2 YYNGEE. The CDR3 loop spans 16 amino acids. CDR3 sequence reads: CASSVGARGTYNEQFF. For the CDR3, the DNA is TGTGCCAGCAGCGTTGGTGCTCGGGGCACGTACAATGAGCAGTTCTTC.

V usage is TRBV29-1 and J usage is TRBJ2-3; D gene uncertain. Germline CDR1 SQVTM, CDR2 ANQGSEA. V lost 0 bases, J lost 1 base, and 8 bases lay in between. The CDR3 contains 14 residues. The CDR3 region is CSVEELRGTDTQYF. The CDR3 DNA sequence: TGCAGCGTTGAAGAACTGAGAGGCACAGATACGCAGTATTTT.

V is TRBV28 and J is TRBJ2-7; the D is unclear. The V end lost 2 bases, the J end lost 0 bases, and 8 bases lay between the germline ends. The CDR3 is made up of 14 amino acids. Per the germline V gene, CDR1 is MDHEN and CDR2 is SYDVKM. DNA of the CDR3: TGTGCCAGCAGTTTAAGTGGACGCTCCTACGAGCAGTACTTC. This encodes CASSLSGRSYEQYF.

This chain uses TRBV20-1 with TRBJ1-2; 7 bases match TRBD1. The V gene end was trimmed by 3 bases and the J gene end by 0 bases; junction bases not matched to a gene: 10. CDR3 length: 16 residues. Germline CDR1 reads DFQATT; CDR2 reads SNEGSKA (reference sequence). CDR3 sequence reads: CSASHHPGTANYGYTF. CDR3 sequence (DNA): TGCAGTGCTAGCCATCACCCCGGGACAGCTAACTATGGCTACACCTTC.